The clone carrying this TCR beta chain was observed a few times. Following RNA extraction, reverse transcription yielded cDNA that acted as the sequencing template. The assay was immunoSEQ multiplex PCR, and TCRdb's table has in-frame clones only and misses some. The repertoire includes roughly 180,000 clones, 60% to 70% of them detected once, and about 3.5% sits in the top ten. CDR1 is SQVTM and CDR2 is ANQGSEA in the germline V gene. The length of the CDR3 is 14 residues. V lost 6 bases, J lost 2 bases, and 7 bases stayed unmatched. The source of the sample is a study of CD8+ T cells in alopecia areata. Study summary: Each of the treated patients was given oral tofacitinib, 5 to 10 mg twice daily, for moderate-to-severe alopecia areata. Affected scalp percentage gauged treated patients' severity.

Treatment in this sample: oral pan-JAK inhibitor, 5-10 mg twice daily. Collected material from alopecia areata patients comprised lesional scalp punch biopsies and peripheral blood. This clonotype was sampled from a human donor with alopecia areata. The material was CD4+ T cells sorted from blood, obtained at week 4, from a patient treated with tofacitinib. The chain carries TRBV29-1 and TRBJ1-5, with 7 nucleotides matching TRBD1. DNA for the CDR3: TGCAGCGTGGGAGGGGGCGCCGGCAATCAGCCCCAGCATTTT. Translation: CSVGGGAGNQPQHF.